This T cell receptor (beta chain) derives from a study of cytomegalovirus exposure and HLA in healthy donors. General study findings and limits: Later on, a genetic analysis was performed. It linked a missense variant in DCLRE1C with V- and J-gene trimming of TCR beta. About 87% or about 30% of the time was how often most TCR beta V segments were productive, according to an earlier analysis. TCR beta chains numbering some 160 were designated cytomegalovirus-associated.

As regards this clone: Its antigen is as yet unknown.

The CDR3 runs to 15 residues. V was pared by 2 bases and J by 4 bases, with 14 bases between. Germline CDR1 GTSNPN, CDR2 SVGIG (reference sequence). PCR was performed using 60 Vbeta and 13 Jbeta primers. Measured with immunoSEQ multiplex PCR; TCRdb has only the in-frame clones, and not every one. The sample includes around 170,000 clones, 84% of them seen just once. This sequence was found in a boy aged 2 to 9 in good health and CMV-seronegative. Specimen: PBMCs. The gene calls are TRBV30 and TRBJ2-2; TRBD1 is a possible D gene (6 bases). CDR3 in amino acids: CAWSPLSRGTGELFF. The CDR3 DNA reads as TGTGCCTGGAGTCCCCTGAGCAGGGGCACCGGGGAGCTGTTTTTT.